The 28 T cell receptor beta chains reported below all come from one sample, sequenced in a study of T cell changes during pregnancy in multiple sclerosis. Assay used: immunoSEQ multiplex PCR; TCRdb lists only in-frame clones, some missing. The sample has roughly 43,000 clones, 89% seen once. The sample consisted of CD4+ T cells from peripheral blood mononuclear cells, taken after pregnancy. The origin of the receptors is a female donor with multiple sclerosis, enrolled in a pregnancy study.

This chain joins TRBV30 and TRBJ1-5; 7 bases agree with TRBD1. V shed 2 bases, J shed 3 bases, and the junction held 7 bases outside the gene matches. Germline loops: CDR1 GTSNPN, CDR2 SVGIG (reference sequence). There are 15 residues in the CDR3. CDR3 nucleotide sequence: TGTGCCTGGAGTCTGACAGGGATTGCCAATCAGCCCCAGCATTTT. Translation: CAWSLTGIANQPQHF.

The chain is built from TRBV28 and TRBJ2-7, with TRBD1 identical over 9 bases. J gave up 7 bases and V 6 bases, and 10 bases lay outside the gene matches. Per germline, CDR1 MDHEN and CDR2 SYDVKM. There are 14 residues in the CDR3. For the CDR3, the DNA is TGTGCCAGCAGAACCGGGACAGGGCCGGAGGAGCAGTACTTC. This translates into CASRTGTGPEEQYF.

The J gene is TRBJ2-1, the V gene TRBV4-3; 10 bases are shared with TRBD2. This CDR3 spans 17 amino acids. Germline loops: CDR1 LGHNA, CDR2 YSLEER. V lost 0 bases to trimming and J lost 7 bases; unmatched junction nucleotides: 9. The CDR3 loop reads CASSQDVLAGASNEQFF. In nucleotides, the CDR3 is TGCGCCAGCAGCCAAGATGTTCTAGCGGGAGCTAGTAATGAGCAGTTCTTC.

In DNA form, the CDR3 reads TGCGCCAGCAGCTTGGTAGGGGGCGTCCACGAGCAGTACTTC. It yields the protein CASSLVGGVHEQYF. The chain recombines TRBV5-1 with TRBJ2-5; 7 positions match TRBD1. The DNA end is a closer match to TRBJ2-7, so the J assignment may be wrong. The CDR3 covers 14 residues. Germline V lookup: CDR1 SGHRS, CDR2 YFSETQ.

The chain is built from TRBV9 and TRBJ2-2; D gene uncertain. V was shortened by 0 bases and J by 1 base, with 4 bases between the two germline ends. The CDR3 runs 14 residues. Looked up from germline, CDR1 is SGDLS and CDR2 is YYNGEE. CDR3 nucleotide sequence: TGTGCCAGCAGCGTAGACAGGAACACCGGGGAGCTGTTTTTT. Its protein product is CASSVDRNTGELFF. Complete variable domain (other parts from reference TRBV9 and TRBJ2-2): DSGVTQTPKHLITATGQRVTLRCSPRSGDLSVYWYQQSLDQGLQFLIQYYNGEERAKGNILERFSAQQFPDLHSELNLSSLELGDSALYFCASSVDRNTGELFFGEGSRLTVL.

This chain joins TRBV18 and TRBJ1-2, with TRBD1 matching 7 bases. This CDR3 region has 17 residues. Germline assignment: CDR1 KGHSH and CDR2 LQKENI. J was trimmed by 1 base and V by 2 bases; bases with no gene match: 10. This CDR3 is CASSPIAGTGDNYGYTF. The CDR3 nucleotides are TGTGCCAGCTCACCAATAGCAGGAACAGGGGATAACTATGGCTACACCTTC. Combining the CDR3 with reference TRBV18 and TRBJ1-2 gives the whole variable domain NAGVMQNPRHLVRRRGQEARLRCSPMKGHSHVYWYRQLPEEGLKFMVYLQKENIIDESGMPKERFSAEFPKEGPSILRIQQVVRGDSAAYFCASSPIAGTGDNYGYTFGSGTRLTVV.

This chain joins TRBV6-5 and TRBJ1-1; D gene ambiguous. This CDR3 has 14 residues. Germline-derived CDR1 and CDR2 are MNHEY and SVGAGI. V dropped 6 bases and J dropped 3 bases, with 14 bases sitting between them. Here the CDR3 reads CASRTGEGDTEAFF. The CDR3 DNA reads TGTGCCAGCAGGACCGGGGAGGGCGACACTGAAGCTTTCTTT.

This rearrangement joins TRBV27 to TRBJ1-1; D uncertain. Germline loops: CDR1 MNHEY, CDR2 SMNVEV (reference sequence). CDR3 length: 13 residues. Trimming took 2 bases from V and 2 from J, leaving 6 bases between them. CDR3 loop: CASSLKHNTEAFF. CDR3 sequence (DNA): TGTGCCAGCAGTTTAAAACATAACACTGAAGCTTTCTTT.

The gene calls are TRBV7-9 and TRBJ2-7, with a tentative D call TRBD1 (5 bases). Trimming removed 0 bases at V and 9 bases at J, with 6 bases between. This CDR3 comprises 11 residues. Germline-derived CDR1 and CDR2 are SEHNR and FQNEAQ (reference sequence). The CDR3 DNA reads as TGTGCCAGCAGCTTAGCGGGGCCGCAGTACTTC. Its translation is CASSLAGPQYF.

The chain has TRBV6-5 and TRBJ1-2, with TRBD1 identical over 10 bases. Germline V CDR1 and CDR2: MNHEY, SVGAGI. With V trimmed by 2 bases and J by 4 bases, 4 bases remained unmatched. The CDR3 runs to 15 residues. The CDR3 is CASSYGGQGSYGYTF. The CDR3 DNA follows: TGTGCCAGCAGTTACGGGGGACAGGGGTCCTATGGCTACACCTTC.

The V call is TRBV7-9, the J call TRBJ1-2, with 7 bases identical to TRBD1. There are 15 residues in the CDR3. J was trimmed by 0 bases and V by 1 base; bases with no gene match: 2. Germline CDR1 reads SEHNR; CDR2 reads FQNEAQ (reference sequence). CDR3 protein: CASSLVTGANYGYTF. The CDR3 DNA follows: TGTGCCAGCAGCTTAGTTACAGGGGCTAACTATGGCTACACCTTC.

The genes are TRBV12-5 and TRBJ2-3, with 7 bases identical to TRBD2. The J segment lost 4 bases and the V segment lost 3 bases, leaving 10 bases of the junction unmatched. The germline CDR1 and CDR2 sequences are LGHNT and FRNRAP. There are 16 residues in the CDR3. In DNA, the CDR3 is TGTGCTAGTGGTTTCAGAGCGGGAAGTACGGCAGATACGCAGTATTTT. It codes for CASGFRAGSTADTQYF.

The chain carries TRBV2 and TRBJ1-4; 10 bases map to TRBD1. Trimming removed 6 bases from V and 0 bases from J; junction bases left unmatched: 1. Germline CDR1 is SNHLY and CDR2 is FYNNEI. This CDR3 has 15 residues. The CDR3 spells CASRGQGATNEKLFF. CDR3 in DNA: TGTGCCAGCAGAGGACAGGGGGCAACTAATGAAAAACTGTTTTTT.

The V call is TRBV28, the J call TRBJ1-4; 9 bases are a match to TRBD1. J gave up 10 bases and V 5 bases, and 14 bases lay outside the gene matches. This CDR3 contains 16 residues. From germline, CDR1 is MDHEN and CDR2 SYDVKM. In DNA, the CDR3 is TGTGCCAGCAGTCAACCGACAGGGGGGGATCTGGGAAAACTGTTTTTT. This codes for CASSQPTGGDLGKLFF.

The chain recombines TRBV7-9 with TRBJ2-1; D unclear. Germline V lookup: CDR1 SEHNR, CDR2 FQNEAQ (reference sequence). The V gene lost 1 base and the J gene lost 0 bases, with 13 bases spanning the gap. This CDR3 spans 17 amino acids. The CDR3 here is CASSLGPHESSYNEQFF. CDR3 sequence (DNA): TGTGCCAGCAGCTTAGGCCCCCATGAGAGCTCCTACAATGAGCAGTTCTTC.

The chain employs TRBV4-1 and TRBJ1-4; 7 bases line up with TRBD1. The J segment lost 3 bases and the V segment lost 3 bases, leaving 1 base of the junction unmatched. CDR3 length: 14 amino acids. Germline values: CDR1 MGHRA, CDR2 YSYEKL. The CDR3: CASSQGTANEKLFF. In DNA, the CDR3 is TGCGCCAGCAGCCAGGGGACAGCTAATGAAAAACTGTTTTTT.

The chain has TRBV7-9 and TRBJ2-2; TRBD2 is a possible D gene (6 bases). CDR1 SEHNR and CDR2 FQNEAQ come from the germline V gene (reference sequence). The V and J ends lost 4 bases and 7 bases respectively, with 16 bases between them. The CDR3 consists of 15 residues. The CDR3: CASSSQGGGVGELFF. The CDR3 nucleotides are TGTGCCAGCAGCTCTCAGGGCGGAGGGGTCGGGGAGCTGTTTTTT.

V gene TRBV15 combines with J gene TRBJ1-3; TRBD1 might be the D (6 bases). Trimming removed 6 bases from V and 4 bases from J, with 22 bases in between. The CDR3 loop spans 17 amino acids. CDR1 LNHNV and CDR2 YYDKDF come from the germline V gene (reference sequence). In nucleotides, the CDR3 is TGTGCCACCAGTGCGGTGAGGGGGACGGATATGGGAAACACCATATATTTT. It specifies CATSAVRGTDMGNTIYF.

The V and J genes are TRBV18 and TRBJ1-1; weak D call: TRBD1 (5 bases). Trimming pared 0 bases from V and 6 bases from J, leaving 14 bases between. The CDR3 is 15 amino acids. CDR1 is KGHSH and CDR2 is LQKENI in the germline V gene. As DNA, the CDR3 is TGTGCCAGCTCACCACCCCCCTACGGGACTGCTGAAGCTTTCTTT. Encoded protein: CASSPPPYGTAEAFF.

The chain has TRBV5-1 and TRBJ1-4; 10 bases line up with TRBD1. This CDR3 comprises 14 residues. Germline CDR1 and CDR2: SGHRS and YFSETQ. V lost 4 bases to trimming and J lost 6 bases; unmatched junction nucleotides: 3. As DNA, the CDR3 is TGCGCCAGCAGCCCCGGGACAGGGGATGAAAAACTGTTTTTT. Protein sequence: CASSPGTGDEKLFF.

The CDR3 loop is CASRTALRSYGYTF. CDR3 bases: TGTGCCAGTCGGACAGCACTCCGCTCGTATGGCTACACCTTC. The J gene is TRBJ1-2, the V gene TRBV19, with a possible D match to TRBD1 (6 bases). V lost 8 bases and J lost 5, with 18 bases in between. CDR3 size: 14 residues. From germline, CDR1 is LNHDA and CDR2 SQIVND (reference sequence).

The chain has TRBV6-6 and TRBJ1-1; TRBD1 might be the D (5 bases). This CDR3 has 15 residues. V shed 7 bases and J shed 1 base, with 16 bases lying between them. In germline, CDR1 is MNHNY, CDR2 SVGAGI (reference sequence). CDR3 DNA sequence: TGTGCCAGCAATCTAATAACAGGATGGAACACTGAAGCTTTCTTT. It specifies CASNLITGWNTEAFF.

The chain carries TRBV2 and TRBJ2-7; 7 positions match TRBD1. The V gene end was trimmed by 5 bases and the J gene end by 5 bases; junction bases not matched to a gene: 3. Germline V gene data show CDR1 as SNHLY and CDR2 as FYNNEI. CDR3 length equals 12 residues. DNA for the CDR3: TGTGCCAGCAGTTCGACAGGGCACGAGCAGTACTTC. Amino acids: CASSSTGHEQYF.

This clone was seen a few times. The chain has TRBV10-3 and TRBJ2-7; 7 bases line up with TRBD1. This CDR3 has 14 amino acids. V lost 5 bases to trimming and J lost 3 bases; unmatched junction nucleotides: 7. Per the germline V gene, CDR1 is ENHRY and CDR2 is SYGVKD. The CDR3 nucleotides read TGTGCCATCAGTCCCAACCGGGACAGCTACGAGCAGTACTTC. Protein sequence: CAISPNRDSYEQYF.

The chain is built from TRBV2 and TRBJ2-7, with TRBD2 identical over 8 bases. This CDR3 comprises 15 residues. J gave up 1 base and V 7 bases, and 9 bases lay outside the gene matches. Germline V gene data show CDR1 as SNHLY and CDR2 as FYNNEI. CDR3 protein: CASNLLTSGSYEQYF. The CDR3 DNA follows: TGTGCCAGCAACCTCCTAACTAGCGGTTCCTACGAGCAGTACTTC.

CDR3 sequence: CASSLLNEKLFF. The CDR3 DNA reads as TGTGCCAGCAGTTTACTTAATGAAAAACTGTTTTTT. This rearrangement joins TRBV28 to TRBJ1-4, with unresolved D. This CDR3 comprises 12 residues. Trimming cost V 2 bases and J 4 bases, with 2 bases left between them. Germline loops: CDR1 MDHEN, CDR2 SYDVKM.

The CDR3 nucleotides are TGTGCCAGCAGCTTGGACCTAGCGGGAGGAGAGACCCAGTACTTC. Translation gives CASSLDLAGGETQYF. The chain links TRBV5-4 to TRBJ2-5; TRBD2 matches 11 bases. Germline CDR1 and CDR2: SGHNT and YYREEE (reference sequence). The CDR3 sequence is 15 residues long. V dropped 0 bases and J dropped 4; count of bases not matched to a gene: 2. Using reference TRBV5-4 and TRBJ2-5 for the parts outside the CDR3, the full variable domain is ETGVTQSPTHLIKTRGQQVTLRCSSQSGHNTVSWYQQALGQGPQFIFQYYREEENGRGNFPPRFSGLQFPNYSSELNVNALELDDSALYLCASSLDLAGGETQYFGPGTRLLVL.

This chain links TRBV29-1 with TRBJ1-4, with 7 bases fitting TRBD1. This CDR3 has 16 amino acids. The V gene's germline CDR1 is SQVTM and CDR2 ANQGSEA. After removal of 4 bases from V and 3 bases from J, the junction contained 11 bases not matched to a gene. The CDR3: CSVGPLRQGPNEKLFF. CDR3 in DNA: TGCAGCGTTGGACCATTGAGACAGGGACCTAATGAAAAACTGTTTTTT.